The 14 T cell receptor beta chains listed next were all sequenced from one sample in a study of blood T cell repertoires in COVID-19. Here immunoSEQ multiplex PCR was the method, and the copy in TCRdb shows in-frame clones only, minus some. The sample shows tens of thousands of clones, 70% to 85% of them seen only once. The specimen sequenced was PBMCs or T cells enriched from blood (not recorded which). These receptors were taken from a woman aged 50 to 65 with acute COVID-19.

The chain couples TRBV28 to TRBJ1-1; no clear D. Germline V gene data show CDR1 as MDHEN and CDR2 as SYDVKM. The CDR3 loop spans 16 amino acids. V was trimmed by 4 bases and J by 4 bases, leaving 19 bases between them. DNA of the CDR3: TGTGCCAGCAGTTCCCACGGGAGGGCACTTACCACTGAAGCTTTCTTT. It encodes CASSSHGRALTTEAFF.

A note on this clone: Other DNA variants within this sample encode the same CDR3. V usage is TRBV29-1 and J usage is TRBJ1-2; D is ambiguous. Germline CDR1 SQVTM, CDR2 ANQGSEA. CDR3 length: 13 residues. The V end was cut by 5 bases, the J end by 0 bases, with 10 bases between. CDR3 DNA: TGCAGCGTTAGAACAGTAGCTAACTATGGCTACACCTTC. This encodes CSVRTVANYGYTF.

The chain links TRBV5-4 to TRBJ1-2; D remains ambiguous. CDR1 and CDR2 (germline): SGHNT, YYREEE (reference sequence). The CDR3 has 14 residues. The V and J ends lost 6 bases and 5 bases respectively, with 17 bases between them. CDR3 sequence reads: CASTGMTLSYGYTF. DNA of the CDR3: TGTGCCAGCACTGGAATGACACTGTCGTATGGCTACACCTTC.

CDR3 nucleotide sequence: TGTGCCAGCAGTTACTCCCCGGCGGGGGGGATTTACAATGAGCAGTTCTTC. Translated, it gives CASSYSPAGGIYNEQFF. The J gene is TRBJ2-1, the V gene TRBV6-2 or TRBV6-3, with 9 positions matching TRBD2. The CDR3 runs to 17 residues. CDR1 and CDR2 (germline): MNHEY, SVGEGT. V dropped 0 bases and J dropped 4; count of bases not matched to a gene: 7.

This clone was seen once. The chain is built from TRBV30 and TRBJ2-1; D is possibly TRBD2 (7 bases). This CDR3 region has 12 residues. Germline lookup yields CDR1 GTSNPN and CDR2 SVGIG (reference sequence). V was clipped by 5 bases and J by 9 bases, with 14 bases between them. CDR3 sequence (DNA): TGTGCCTGGGGGGGGAGGGGGTCTGAGCAGTTCTTC. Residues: CAWGGRGSEQFF.

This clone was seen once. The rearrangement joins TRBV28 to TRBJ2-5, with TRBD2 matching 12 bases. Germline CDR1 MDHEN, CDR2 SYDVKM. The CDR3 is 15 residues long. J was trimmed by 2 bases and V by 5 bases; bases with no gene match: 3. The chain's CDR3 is CASSPLAGGQETQYF. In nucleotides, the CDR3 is TGTGCCAGCAGTCCGCTAGCGGGGGGGCAAGAGACCCAGTACTTC.

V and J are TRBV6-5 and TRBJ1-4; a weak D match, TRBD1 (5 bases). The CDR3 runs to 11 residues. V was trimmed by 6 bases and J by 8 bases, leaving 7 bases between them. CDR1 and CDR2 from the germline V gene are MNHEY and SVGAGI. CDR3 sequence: CASRAGEKLFF. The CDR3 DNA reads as TGTGCCAGCAGGGCAGGGGAAAAACTGTTTTTT.

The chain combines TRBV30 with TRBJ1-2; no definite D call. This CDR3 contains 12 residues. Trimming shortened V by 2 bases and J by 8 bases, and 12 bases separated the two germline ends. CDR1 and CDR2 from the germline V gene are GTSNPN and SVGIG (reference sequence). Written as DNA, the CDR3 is TGTGCCTGGAGTAATACCGAGTGGGGCTACACCTTC. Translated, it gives CAWSNTEWGYTF.

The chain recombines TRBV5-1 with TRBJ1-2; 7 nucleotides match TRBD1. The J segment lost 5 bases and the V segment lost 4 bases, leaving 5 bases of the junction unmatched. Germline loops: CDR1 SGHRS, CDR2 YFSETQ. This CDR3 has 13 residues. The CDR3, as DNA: TGCGCCAGCAGCCCGGGACAGTTATATGGCTACACCTTC. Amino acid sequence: CASSPGQLYGYTF. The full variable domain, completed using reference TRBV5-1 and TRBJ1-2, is KAGVTQTPRYLIKTRGQQVTLSCSPISGHRSVSWYQQTPGQGLQFLFEYFSETQRNKGNFPGRFSGRQFSNSRSEMNVSTLELGDSALYLCASSPGQLYGYTFGSGTRLTVV.

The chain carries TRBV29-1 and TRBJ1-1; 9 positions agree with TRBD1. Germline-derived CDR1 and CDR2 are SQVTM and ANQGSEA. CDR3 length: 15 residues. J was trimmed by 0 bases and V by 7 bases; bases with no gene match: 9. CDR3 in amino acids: CSARGQGRMNTEAFF. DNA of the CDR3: TGCAGCGCTCGGGGACAGGGACGTATGAACACTGAAGCTTTCTTT.

This chain's CDR3 is CASSIIMTGDYGYTF. The DNA of the CDR3 is TGTGCCAGTAGTATTATCATGACAGGCGACTATGGCTACACCTTC. The chain couples TRBV19 to TRBJ1-2, with D maybe TRBD1 (6 bases). V dropped 3 bases and J dropped 3 bases, with 14 bases sitting between them. There are 15 residues in the CDR3. Germline V gives CDR1 LNHDA, CDR2 SQIVND (reference sequence). The entire variable domain, with the rest obtained from reference TRBV19 and TRBJ1-2, is as follows: DGGITQSPKYLFRKEGQNVTLSCEQNLNHDAMYWYRQDPGQGLRLIYYSQIVNDFQKGDIAEGYSVSREKKESFPLTVTSAQKNPTAFYLCASSIIMTGDYGYTFGSGTRLTVV.

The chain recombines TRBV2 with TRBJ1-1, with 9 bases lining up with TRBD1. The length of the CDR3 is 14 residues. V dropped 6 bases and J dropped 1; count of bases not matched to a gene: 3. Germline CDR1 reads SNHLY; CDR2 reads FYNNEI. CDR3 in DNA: TGTGCCAGCAGCAGACAGGGGGGGAACACTGAAGCTTTCTTT. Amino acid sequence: CASSRQGGNTEAFF.

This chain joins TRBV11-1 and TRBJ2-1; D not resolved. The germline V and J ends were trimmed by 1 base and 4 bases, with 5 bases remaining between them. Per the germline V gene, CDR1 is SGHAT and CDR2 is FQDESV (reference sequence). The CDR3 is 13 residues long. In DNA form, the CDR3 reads TGTGCCAGCAGCTTAGGGCAGTACAATGAGCAGTTCTTC. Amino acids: CASSLGQYNEQFF.

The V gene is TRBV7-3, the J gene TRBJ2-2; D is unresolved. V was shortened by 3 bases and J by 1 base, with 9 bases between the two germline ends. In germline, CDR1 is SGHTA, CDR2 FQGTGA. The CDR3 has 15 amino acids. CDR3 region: CASSFNSGNTGELFF. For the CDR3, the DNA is TGTGCCAGCAGCTTCAACTCGGGGAACACCGGGGAGCTGTTTTTT.